The 27 T cell receptor beta chains reported below all come from one sample, sequenced in a study of blood T cell repertoires in COVID-19. Here immunoSEQ multiplex PCR was the method, and the copy in TCRdb shows in-frame clones only, minus some. The repertoire holds approximately 300,000 clones, with around nine tenths as singletons. The sequenced sample consisted of peripheral blood. The receptor set was obtained from a woman under 40 with COVID-19, enrolled during active disease.

To note about this clone: The sample holds other DNA sequences that translate to the same CDR3. V is TRBV9 and J is TRBJ1-2; 8 bases line up with TRBD1. Germline trimming cut 0 bases from V and 8 bases from J; bases unmatched to any gene: 3. The germline CDR1 and CDR2 sequences are SGDLS and YYNGEE. The CDR3 length is 13 residues. This CDR3 reads CASSVATGVGYTF. The CDR3 DNA is TGTGCCAGCAGCGTAGCGACAGGGGTGGGCTACACCTTC.

This clone has only a few counts. CDR3 bases: TGTGCCAGCTCGGACTGGGGTCGAACTGAAGCTTTCTTT. Encoded protein: CASSDWGRTEAFF. The chain employs TRBV5-8 and TRBJ1-1, with D hard to call. Between the trimmed V and J ends, which lost 7 bases and 5 bases, there was a span of 15 bases. The CDR3 has 13 amino acids. CDR1 and CDR2 from the germline V gene are SGHTS and YDEGEE.

The chain uses TRBV6-5 and TRBJ1-6, with 8 bases lining up with TRBD1. The CDR3 is made up of 15 amino acids. V lost 2 bases and J lost 7; bases outside the gene matches: 4. CDR1 MNHEY and CDR2 SVGAGI come from the germline V gene. This CDR3 reads CASSYGTGDNSPLHF. CDR3 nucleotide sequence: TGTGCCAGCAGTTACGGGACAGGTGACAATTCACCCCTCCACTTT.

This chain uses TRBV27 with TRBJ1-5, with D perhaps matching TRBD1 (5 bases). Germline CDR1 is MNHEY and CDR2 is SMNVEV (reference sequence). Trimming pared 6 bases from V and 0 bases from J, leaving 12 bases between. The CDR3 loop spans 15 amino acids. CDR3: CASRVQGVSNQPQHF. The CDR3 nucleotides are TGTGCCAGCAGGGTTCAAGGGGTTAGCAATCAGCCCCAGCATTTT.

This clone was seen only a few times. V usage is TRBV2 and J usage is TRBJ1-5; 9 bases map to TRBD1. The V gene's germline CDR1 is SNHLY and CDR2 FYNNEI. This CDR3 has 15 residues. V lost 1 base to trimming and J lost 3 bases; unmatched junction nucleotides: 1. CDR3 sequence reads: CASSEGDRVNQPQHF. In DNA form, the CDR3 reads TGTGCCAGCAGTGAAGGGGACAGGGTCAATCAGCCCCAGCATTTT.

The CDR3 DNA sequence: TGTGCCAGCAGCCGGGTGGCAGGGCCCTACGAGCAGTACTTC. This translates into CASSRVAGPYEQYF. This chain connects TRBV3-1 (or the pseudogene TRBV3-2) to TRBJ2-7; tentatively, D is TRBD1 (5 bases). Germline V gene lookup returns CDR1 LGHDT and CDR2 YNNKEL (reference sequence). The CDR3 is made up of 14 amino acids. The germline V and J ends were trimmed by 4 bases and 2 bases, with 12 bases remaining between them.

In this sample, this clone turned up a few times. The rearrangement joins TRBV7-9 to TRBJ2-7; maybe TRBD1 (7 bases). Germline CDR1 reads SEHNR; CDR2 reads FQNEAQ (reference sequence). The CDR3 is made up of 13 amino acids. Trimming cost V 5 bases and J 2 bases, with 10 bases left between them. This chain's CDR3 is CASSGGTAYEQYF. CDR3 nucleotides: TGTGCCAGCAGCGGGGGGACAGCCTACGAGCAGTACTTC.

The chain uses TRBV5-1 and TRBJ2-5; 14 nucleotides match TRBD2. V dropped 3 bases and J dropped 7; count of bases not matched to a gene: 11. Germline CDR1 SGHRS, CDR2 YFSETQ. The CDR3 totals 17 residues. The CDR3 DNA reads TGCGCCAGCAGCTCGACTAGCGGGAGGGCCCCGTTAGGGACCCAGTACTTC. This gives the protein CASSSTSGRAPLGTQYF.

This chain links TRBV3-1 (or the pseudogene TRBV3-2) with TRBJ2-2; possible D gene TRBD2, 5 bases. The V gene lost 6 bases and the J gene lost 2 bases, with 19 bases spanning the gap. Germline CDR1 LGHDT, CDR2 YNNKEL (reference sequence). The CDR3 has 17 residues. CDR3: CASSPRTSSGNTGELFF. The CDR3 coding sequence is TGTGCCAGCAGTCCTCGGACCTCCTCGGGAAACACCGGGGAGCTGTTTTTT.

The chain recombines TRBV10-2 with TRBJ1-5, with unresolved D. V shed 5 bases and J shed 4 bases, with 6 bases lying between them. Germline V lookup: CDR1 WSHSY, CDR2 SAAADI. CDR3 length: 12 amino acids. Here the CDR3 DNA reads TGCGCCAGCAGTATGAGGAATCAGCCCCAGCATTTT. This codes for CASSMRNQPQHF.

The chain has TRBV27 and TRBJ1-2; TRBD1 agrees at 8 bases. This CDR3 is 14 amino acids long. With 2 bases clipped from V and 5 bases from J, the junction kept 4 bases outside the gene matches. Germline-derived CDR1 and CDR2 are MNHEY and SMNVEV (reference sequence). The CDR3 DNA sequence: TGTGCCAGCAGTTTACGAGGACAGGGTTATGGCTACACCTTC. This sequence encodes CASSLRGQGYGYTF.

This rearrangement joins TRBV10-3 to TRBJ2-5; TRBD1 aligns across 7 bases. The CDR3 is made up of 14 amino acids. Looked up from germline, CDR1 is ENHRY and CDR2 is SYGVKD. V was clipped by 6 bases and J by 1 base; unmatched bases: 5. CDR3 DNA sequence: TGTGCCATCAGAGGGACAGCATCCCAAGAGACCCAGTACTTC. Residues: CAIRGTASQETQYF.

Written as DNA, the CDR3 is TGTGCCAGTAGTAGGCCAGGCACGAACTATGGCTACACCTTC. Encoded protein: CASSRPGTNYGYTF. This chain connects TRBV19 to TRBJ1-2; D uncertain. With 4 bases removed from V and 2 bases from J, the gap between germline ends came to 11 bases. The germline CDR1 and CDR2 sequences are LNHDA and SQIVND (reference sequence). The CDR3 spans 14 residues.

The rearrangement joins TRBV5-1 to TRBJ2-7, with 12 bases aligning to TRBD2. Germline CDR1 and CDR2: SGHRS and YFSETQ. CDR3 length: 18 amino acids. V lost 4 bases, J lost 3 bases, and 14 bases stayed unmatched. The chain's CDR3 is CASSIGLAGNPQFYEQYF. CDR3 nucleotide sequence: TGCGCCAGCAGCATCGGACTAGCGGGAAATCCTCAATTCTACGAGCAGTACTTC.

J is TRBJ2-7 and V is TRBV5-1, with TRBD1 identical over 8 bases. This CDR3 has 15 amino acids. J gave up 4 bases and V 2 bases, and 8 bases lay outside the gene matches. Germline V gives CDR1 SGHRS, CDR2 YFSETQ. The CDR3 protein is CASSLQGEVRYEQYF. The CDR3, as DNA: TGCGCCAGCAGCTTACAGGGGGAGGTGAGGTACGAGCAGTACTTC.

This clone was observed a handful of times. The chain carries TRBV9 and TRBJ1-3, with D unresolved. V was clipped by 0 bases and J by 4 bases, with 8 bases between them. The CDR3 contains 14 residues. Germline V lookup: CDR1 SGDLS, CDR2 YYNGEE. Written as DNA, the CDR3 is TGTGCCAGCAGCGTAGCAGGTCACGGAAACACCATATATTTT. Translating gives CASSVAGHGNTIYF.

In this sample, this clone turned up a few times. The chain is built from TRBV5-4 and TRBJ1-6; no reliable D call. V dropped 2 bases and J dropped 7 bases, with 16 bases sitting between them. CDR1 and CDR2 (germline): SGHNT, YYREEE (reference sequence). This CDR3 contains 16 residues. The CDR3 region is CASSFGGPGMNSPLHF. The CDR3 DNA follows: TGTGCCAGCAGCTTCGGAGGGCCTGGTATGAATTCACCCCTCCACTTT. The full variable domain, completed using reference TRBV5-4 and TRBJ1-6, is ETGVTQSPTHLIKTRGQQVTLRCSSQSGHNTVSWYQQALGQGPQFIFQYYREEENGRGNFPPRFSGLQFPNYSSELNVNALELDDSALYLCASSFGGPGMNSPLHFGNGTRLTVT.

V usage is TRBV4-2 and J usage is TRBJ2-7; TRBD1 aligns across 8 bases. Germline V CDR1 and CDR2: LGHNA, YNFKEQ. The CDR3 is made up of 16 amino acids. The ends lost 3 bases at V and 0 bases at J; junction bases unmatched: 7. The CDR3 region is CASSQGKDRVSYEQYF. CDR3 DNA sequence: TGTGCCAGCAGCCAGGGGAAGGACAGGGTCTCCTACGAGCAGTACTTC.

The chain combines TRBV19 with TRBJ1-5; 7 nucleotides match TRBD1. Germline V gene data show CDR1 as LNHDA and CDR2 as SQIVND (reference sequence). V gave up 7 bases and J gave up 1 base; unmatched junction bases: 4. The CDR3 length is 14 residues. This chain's CDR3 is CASTGTESNQPQHF. Here the CDR3 DNA reads TGTGCCAGTACCGGGACAGAAAGCAATCAGCCCCAGCATTTT. Variable domain in full (rest from reference TRBV19 and TRBJ1-5): DGGITQSPKYLFRKEGQNVTLSCEQNLNHDAMYWYRQDPGQGLRLIYYSQIVNDFQKGDIAEGYSVSREKKESFPLTVTSAQKNPTAFYLCASTGTESNQPQHFGDGTRLSIL.

V and J are TRBV18 and TRBJ1-2; no definite D call. This CDR3 spans 16 amino acids. V lost 2 bases to trimming and J lost 6 bases, with 19 bases between them. Germline CDR1 and CDR2: KGHSH and LQKENI. The CDR3 nucleotides read TGTGCCAGCTCACCATCGGGAGTCGGTCCCCACGATGGCTACACCTTC. Its protein is CASSPSGVGPHDGYTF.

The chain uses TRBV28 and TRBJ2-7; D possibly corresponds to TRBD1 (5 bases). CDR1 is MDHEN and CDR2 is SYDVKM in the germline V gene. This CDR3 is built from 12 residues. Trimming shortened V by 6 bases and J by 2 bases, and 8 bases separated the two germline ends. The CDR3 coding sequence is TGTGCCAGCAGACCAGGGACCTACGAGCAGTACTTC. Translation gives CASRPGTYEQYF. Using reference TRBV28 and TRBJ2-7 for the parts outside the CDR3, the full variable domain is DVKVTQSSRYLVKRTGEKVFLECVQDMDHENMFWYRQDPGLGLRLIYFSYDVKMKEKGDIPEGYSVSREKKERFSLILESASTNQTSMYLCASRPGTYEQYFGPGTRLTVT.

This clone has more than one count but fewer than ten. CDR3 in amino acids: CASSLAGQGASGEQYF. The CDR3 DNA is TGTGCCAGCAGCTTAGCGGGCCAGGGTGCGTCAGGAGAGCAGTACTTC. The chain recombines TRBV7-9 with TRBJ2-7; TRBD1 might be the D (5 bases). The CDR3 sequence is 16 residues long. In germline, CDR1 is SEHNR, CDR2 FQNEAQ (reference sequence). V was cut by 0 bases and J by 7 bases, with 19 bases left in between.

The V and J genes are TRBV30 and TRBJ2-7; the D is unclear. CDR1 and CDR2 from the germline V gene are GTSNPN and SVGIG (reference sequence). V lost 0 bases to trimming and J lost 0 bases, with 6 bases between them. The CDR3 runs to 13 residues. This chain's CDR3 is CAWSVWSSYEQYF. The CDR3 nucleotides are TGTGCCTGGAGTGTGTGGAGCTCCTACGAGCAGTACTTC.

The gene calls are TRBV12-3 or TRBV12-4 and TRBJ2-2; no reliable D call. The CDR3 has 13 amino acids. V lost 2 bases to trimming and J lost 7 bases, with 8 bases between them. The CDR3 reads CASSLMSRGELFF. CDR3 DNA sequence: TGTGCCAGCAGTTTAATGAGTCGCGGGGAGCTGTTTTTT.

The chain has TRBV7-9 and TRBJ2-7; D possibly corresponds to TRBD1 (6 bases). This CDR3 comprises 15 residues. From germline, CDR1 is SEHNR and CDR2 FQNEAQ (reference sequence). V was pared by 5 bases and J by 0 bases, with 14 bases between. The CDR3 nucleotides are TGTGCCAGCAGCCCAGGACAGCTGAGCTCCTACGAGCAGTACTTC. This codes for CASSPGQLSSYEQYF.

V gene TRBV6-5 combines with J gene TRBJ2-4, with a weak D call TRBD1 (7 bases). Trimming stripped 0 bases from V and 8 bases from J, with 11 bases between. This CDR3 region has 14 residues. CDR1 MNHEY and CDR2 SVGAGI come from the germline V gene. CDR3 DNA sequence: TGTGCCAGCAGTTACTCGAGCAGGGGGGACATTCAGTACTTC. Residues: CASSYSSRGDIQYF.

The chain couples TRBV2 to TRBJ1-5; D call uncertain. This CDR3 region has 15 residues. Germline CDR1 reads SNHLY; CDR2 reads FYNNEI. V lost 1 base and J lost 4, with 11 bases in between. CDR3 loop: CASSEGGVWNQPQHF. The CDR3 DNA sequence: TGTGCCAGCAGTGAAGGCGGGGTGTGGAATCAGCCCCAGCATTTT.